The entry that follows covers one T cell receptor (beta chain) sequence. The antigen is undetermined. The CDR3 contains 11 residues. Germline V lookup: CDR1 SGDLS, CDR2 YYNGEE. V was pared by 5 bases and J by 7 bases, with 9 bases between. This record belongs to a study of T cells after posttransplantation cyclophosphamide. Study-wide points: Donor-recipient repertoire similarity was low at 1-2 months, rising over year one. Recipient CMV seropositivity and CMV reactivation strongly tracked TRB clonality.

Data came from immunoSEQ multiplex PCR; TCRdb stores just in-frame clones and leaves some out. Among about 6,400 clones listed, roughly 77% were seen once. Cyclophosphamide on days +3 and +4 followed busulfan-fludarabine conditioning and a marrow graft. The gene calls are TRBV9 and TRBJ1-2, with D uncertain. The material sequenced was PBMCs, taken about 1,600 days after allogeneic stem cell transplant with posttransplant cyclophosphamide. The sequence was collected from a male patient between 25 and 40 years old who received an allogeneic stem cell transplant from a related donor, was CMV-positive, and had acute GVHD only. The graft donor may have given rise to some T cells. CDR3 region: CASRHPFGYTF. The CDR3, as DNA: TGTGCCAGCAGACACCCGTTTGGCTACACCTTC.